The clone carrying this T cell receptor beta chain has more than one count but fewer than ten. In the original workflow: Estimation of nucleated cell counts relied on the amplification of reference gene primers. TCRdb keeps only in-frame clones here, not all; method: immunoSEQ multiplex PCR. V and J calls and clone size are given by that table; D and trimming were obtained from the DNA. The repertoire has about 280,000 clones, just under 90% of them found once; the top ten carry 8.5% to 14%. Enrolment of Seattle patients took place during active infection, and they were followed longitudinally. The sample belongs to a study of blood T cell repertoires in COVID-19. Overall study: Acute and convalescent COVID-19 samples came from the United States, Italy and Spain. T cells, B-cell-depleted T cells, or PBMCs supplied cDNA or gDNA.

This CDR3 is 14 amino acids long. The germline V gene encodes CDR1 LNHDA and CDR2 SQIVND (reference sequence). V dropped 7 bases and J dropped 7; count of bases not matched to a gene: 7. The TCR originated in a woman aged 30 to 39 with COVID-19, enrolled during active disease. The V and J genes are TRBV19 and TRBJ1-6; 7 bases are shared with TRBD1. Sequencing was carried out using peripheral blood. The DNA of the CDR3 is TGTGCCAGTACCCCCGGGACAGCCAATTCACCCCTCCACTTT. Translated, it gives CASTPGTANSPLHF. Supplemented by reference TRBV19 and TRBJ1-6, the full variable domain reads DGGITQSPKYLFRKEGQNVTLSCEQNLNHDAMYWYRQDPGQGLRLIYYSQIVNDFQKGDIAEGYSVSREKKESFPLTVTSAQKNPTAFYLCASTPGTANSPLHFGNGTRLTVT.